This TCR beta chain originates from a study of T cell repertoires in cytomegalovirus infection. Whole-study context: Both CMV infection and a matching HLA type were indicated by public TCR beta signatures. Study-level results: Carriers of CMV and the relevant HLA type were discriminated by public TCR beta frequency. Predominance within the ex vivo response was attributable to HLA-C-restricted CMV-specific TCR beta clonotypes.

This CDR3 has 15 residues. V shed 5 bases and J 1 base; nucleotides not matched to a gene: 5. Germline V gene sequence: CDR1 SGHTA, CDR2 FQGNSA. TCRdb recomputed calls from the reads with MiXCR, one row per CDR3 protein. Of fewer than 200,000 distinct CDR3 sequences in the sample, around 15% were seen once. This clonotype occurred many times. The antigen remains undetermined. Sequences were obtained from PBMCs. The receptor was derived from a human donor in good health (CMV status not recorded). Some clones in this sample may be carry-over from other donors' samples. The chain has TRBV7-2 and TRBJ2-3, with 8 bases identical to TRBD2. The CDR3 sequence is CASSRQTSGTDTQYF. CDR3 coding DNA: TGTGCCAGCAGCCGCCAGACTAGCGGCACAGATACGCAGTATTTT.